One and the same sample provided the 31 T cell receptor beta chains below, sequenced in a study of shared clonotypes between healthy human individuals. Using immunoSEQ multiplex PCR, the repertoire was profiled, and TCRdb retains in-frame clones only, with some absent. The table records about 2.4 million clones, approximately 93% of them present only once. Sequenced sample: naive CD4+ T cells from PBMCs. Indicated subset: CD45RA+ positively selected. These receptors all come from a man in his late teens or twenties in good health. Some clones in this sample may be carry-over from other donors' samples.

V gene TRBV7-3 combines with J gene TRBJ2-1; 8 bases are shared with TRBD2. There are 19 residues in the CDR3. Trimming at V came to 1 base and at J to 3 bases, leaving 14 bases not matched to a gene. The germline V gene has CDR1 SGHTA and CDR2 FQGTGA. The CDR3 here is CASSLRPPSGTRSYNEQFF. In DNA form, the CDR3 reads TGTGCCAGCAGCTTAAGGCCCCCCTCCGGGACTAGAAGCTACAATGAGCAGTTCTTC.

The gene calls are TRBV5-1 and TRBJ2-5; D is undetermined. The CDR3 runs to 16 residues. Germline V gene lookup returns CDR1 SGHRS and CDR2 YFSETQ. V lost 2 bases to trimming and J lost 3 bases, with 17 bases between them. The CDR3 DNA follows: TGCGCCAGCAGCTTCAGATTGGGGAACCTGGAAGAGACCCAGTACTTC. It yields the protein CASSFRLGNLEETQYF.

This clone was picked up one time. The rearrangement links TRBV5-1 to TRBJ1-2; D possibly corresponds to TRBD1 (6 bases). The CDR3 covers 13 residues. Germline V gives CDR1 SGHRS, CDR2 YFSETQ. Trimming took 4 bases from V and 8 from J, leaving 15 bases between them. The CDR3 protein is CASSTTGIGGYTF. Here the CDR3 DNA reads TGCGCCAGCAGCACAACAGGGATAGGAGGCTACACCTTC. The entire variable domain, with the rest obtained from reference TRBV5-1 and TRBJ1-2, is as follows: KAGVTQTPRYLIKTRGQQVTLSCSPISGHRSVSWYQQTPGQGLQFLFEYFSETQRNKGNFPGRFSGRQFSNSRSEMNVSTLELGDSALYLCASSTTGIGGYTFGSGTRLTVV.

This CDR3 reads CASSVAAGEGLAKNIQYF. The CDR3 DNA reads TGTGCCAGCAGCGTAGCAGCGGGAGAGGGTTTGGCCAAAAACATTCAGTACTTC. The rearrangement uses TRBV9 and TRBJ2-4; 8 bases agree with TRBD2. J was trimmed by 1 base and V by 0 bases; bases with no gene match: 9. This CDR3 comprises 18 residues. Germline V gene data show CDR1 as SGDLS and CDR2 as YYNGEE.

The chain couples TRBV28 to TRBJ1-1; D may be TRBD1 (6 bases). This CDR3 has 15 amino acids. Germline V gene sequence: CDR1 MDHEN, CDR2 SYDVKM. V was pared by 5 bases and J by 0 bases, with 13 bases between. DNA for the CDR3: TGTGCCAGCAGTCCGTACAGGGAAGTGAACACTGAAGCTTTCTTT. Translation gives CASSPYREVNTEAFF.

This clone is a singleton in its sample. The rearrangement joins TRBV19 to TRBJ1-5, with D unclear. The CDR3 sequence is 14 residues long. Deletions cut 6 bases from V and 0 bases from J, with 9 bases between. CDR1 LNHDA and CDR2 SQIVND come from the germline V gene (reference sequence). In nucleotides, the CDR3 is TGTGCCAGTAGAGGCGGATATAGCAATCAGCCCCAGCATTTT. Translated, it gives CASRGGYSNQPQHF.

The chain couples TRBV9 to TRBJ2-1, with 13 bases fitting TRBD2. CDR1 is SGDLS, CDR2 YYNGEE, per germline. The CDR3 runs to 15 residues. V dropped 6 bases and J dropped 4; count of bases not matched to a gene: 4. This chain's CDR3 is CASTPTSGRYNEQFF. The CDR3 DNA reads as TGTGCCAGCACCCCGACTAGCGGGAGGTACAATGAGCAGTTCTTC.

The chain joins TRBV19 to TRBJ2-5; 12 positions agree with TRBD1. Unmatched junction bases numbered 4, after V lost 3 bases and J lost 5 bases. Germline lookup yields CDR1 LNHDA and CDR2 SQIVND (reference sequence). The CDR3 is 15 residues long. CDR3 in DNA: TGTGCCAGTAGTATGGGACAGGGGGCATTGGAGACCCAGTACTTC. As protein: CASSMGQGALETQYF.

The chain is built from TRBV7-2 and TRBJ1-3; maybe TRBD1 (5 bases). Germline values: CDR1 SGHTA, CDR2 FQGNSA. This CDR3 region has 15 residues. Trimming took 3 bases from V and 2 from J, leaving 11 bases between them. The CDR3 is CASSFGGGTGNTIYF. The CDR3, as DNA: TGTGCCAGCAGCTTTGGGGGAGGCACTGGAAACACCATATATTTT.

The rearrangement uses TRBV4-1 and TRBJ2-5; D gene unclear. V was trimmed by 1 base and J by 1 base, leaving 22 bases between them. Germline-derived CDR1 and CDR2 are MGHRA and YSYEKL. The CDR3 contains 19 residues. This CDR3 reads CASSQGPLGFSVPQETQYF. For the CDR3, the DNA is TGCGCCAGCAGCCAAGGTCCTCTAGGTTTCTCCGTCCCCCAAGAGACCCAGTACTTC.

This chain joins TRBV15 and TRBJ2-7; 9 nucleotides line up with TRBD1. V shed 3 bases and J 7 bases; nucleotides not matched to a gene: 19. There are 18 residues in the CDR3. CDR1 and CDR2 (germline): LNHNV, YYDKDF (reference sequence). Written as DNA, the CDR3 is TGTGCCACCAGCAGGGGGGGGACAGGGTCCTCTTACGGATTAGAGCAGTACTTC. Translated: CATSRGGTGSSYGLEQYF.

V and J are TRBV29-1 and TRBJ1-6; D is unclear. Germline V gene sequence: CDR1 SQVTM, CDR2 ANQGSEA. V dropped 4 bases and J dropped 6 bases, with 10 bases sitting between them. The CDR3 totals 13 residues. The DNA for the CDR3 is TGCAGCGTTGGTAGTGCCTTTAATTCACCCCTCCACTTT. It translates to CSVGSAFNSPLHF.

This clone has only one observation. This sample also contains other DNA sequences that code for the same CDR3. The V and J genes are TRBV9 and TRBJ2-1; a weak D match, TRBD2 (6 bases). This CDR3 is 15 amino acids long. In germline, CDR1 is SGDLS, CDR2 YYNGEE. V was shortened by 3 bases and J by 0 bases, with 10 bases between the two germline ends. The DNA of the CDR3 is TGTGCCAGCAGCGATAGCGGCAACTCCTACAATGAGCAGTTCTTC. It yields the protein CASSDSGNSYNEQFF.

J is TRBJ2-2 and V is TRBV5-1, with 13 bases matching TRBD2. The V gene end was trimmed by 3 bases and the J gene end by 6 bases; junction bases not matched to a gene: 5. CDR1 SGHRS and CDR2 YFSETQ come from the germline V gene. The CDR3 covers 16 residues. The CDR3 coding sequence is TGCGCCAGCAGCTCGGGCGGGACTAGCGGGGCCGGGGAGCTGTTTTTT. It translates to CASSSGGTSGAGELFF. Based on the CDR3 plus reference TRBV5-1 and TRBJ2-2, the full variable domain is KAGVTQTPRYLIKTRGQQVTLSCSPISGHRSVSWYQQTPGQGLQFLFEYFSETQRNKGNFPGRFSGRQFSNSRSEMNVSTLELGDSALYLCASSSGGTSGAGELFFGEGSRLTVL.

V gene TRBV5-1 combines with J gene TRBJ2-4; TRBD2 might be the D (6 bases). The CDR3 is made up of 14 amino acids. Germline V gene lookup returns CDR1 SGHRS and CDR2 YFSETQ. The V end was cut by 0 bases, the J end by 9 bases, with 13 bases between. CDR3 nucleotide sequence: TGCGCCAGCAGCTTGGCTCGCAGGGAGGCCATTCAGTACTTC. It yields the protein CASSLARREAIQYF.

J is TRBJ1-4 and V is TRBV19; maybe TRBD1 (5 bases). The CDR3 is 16 residues long. Germline V lookup: CDR1 LNHDA, CDR2 SQIVND (reference sequence). Deletions cut 5 bases from V and 8 bases from J, with 21 bases between. CDR3: CASSPLWEGRGEKLFF. The CDR3 region has the DNA TGTGCCAGTAGTCCGCTTTGGGAGGGGAGAGGGGAAAAACTGTTTTTT.

V is TRBV5-1 and J is TRBJ2-1; TRBD2 aligns across 10 bases. Germline V gene sequence: CDR1 SGHRS, CDR2 YFSETQ. The CDR3 is 15 residues long. The V segment lost 4 bases and the J segment 7 bases; nucleotides outside the gene matches: 8. This chain's CDR3 is CASSQAGLAVNEQFF. The CDR3 coding sequence is TGCGCCAGCAGCCAAGCAGGACTAGCGGTAAATGAGCAGTTCTTC. Based on the CDR3 plus reference TRBV5-1 and TRBJ2-1, the full variable domain is KAGVTQTPRYLIKTRGQQVTLSCSPISGHRSVSWYQQTPGQGLQFLFEYFSETQRNKGNFPGRFSGRQFSNSRSEMNVSTLELGDSALYLCASSQAGLAVNEQFFGPGTRLTVL.

The rearrangement uses TRBV28 and TRBJ2-7; no clear D gene. Germline V gene lookup returns CDR1 MDHEN and CDR2 SYDVKM. V was shortened by 8 bases and J by 1 base, with 9 bases between the two germline ends. This CDR3 contains 12 residues. Here the CDR3 DNA reads TGTGCCAGCGCTGCACCTTCCTACGAGCAGTACTTC. Translation: CASAAPSYEQYF.

Concerning this clone itself: Other nucleotide sequences from this sample produce the same CDR3. The genes are TRBV7-2 and TRBJ1-4; 8 positions agree with TRBD1. The germline CDR1 and CDR2 sequences are SGHTA and FQGNSA. This CDR3 region has 15 residues. Trimming at V came to 5 bases and at J to 0 bases, leaving 2 bases not matched to a gene. CDR3 sequence (DNA): TGTGCCAGCAGCCTCAGGGGGCCAACTAATGAAAAACTGTTTTTT. It is translated as CASSLRGPTNEKLFF.

The chain carries TRBV7-8 and TRBJ2-7; D is uncertain. Germline CDR1 reads SGHVS; CDR2 reads FQNEAQ. This CDR3 is built from 15 residues. V was clipped by 1 base and J by 3 bases, with 13 bases between them. CDR3 DNA: TGTGCCAGCAGCTTAGACAGTCTTGGCTACTACGAGCAGTACTTC. Encoded protein: CASSLDSLGYYEQYF.

The chain carries TRBV6-6 and TRBJ1-4; 8 nucleotides line up with TRBD1. This CDR3 spans 15 amino acids. V was pared by 6 bases and J by 2 bases, with 5 bases of the junction left unmatched. Germline V lookup: CDR1 MNHNY, CDR2 SVGAGI (reference sequence). CDR3 region: CASRPQGATNEKLFF. DNA for the CDR3: TGTGCCAGCAGGCCTCAGGGGGCGACTAATGAAAAACTGTTTTTT.

This clone was observed once. The rearrangement uses TRBV29-1 and TRBJ2-7; TRBD1 aligns across 9 bases. CDR1 SQVTM and CDR2 ANQGSEA come from the germline V gene. V lost 5 bases, J lost 1 base, and 6 bases stayed unmatched. The CDR3 is 14 residues long. As DNA, the CDR3 is TGCAGCGTTCCTACTGACAGGGGGTCCTACGAGCAGTACTTC. Translation gives CSVPTDRGSYEQYF.

This chain joins TRBV4-2 and TRBJ2-3, with D perhaps TRBD2 (7 bases). In germline, CDR1 is LGHNA, CDR2 YNFKEQ. The CDR3 runs to 17 residues. The V gene lost 2 bases and the J gene lost 2 bases, with 17 bases spanning the gap. CDR3 amino acids: CASSQRGGRTFTDTQYF. The CDR3 DNA follows: TGTGCCAGCAGCCAAAGGGGGGGACGTACCTTCACAGATACGCAGTATTTT.

The genes are TRBV18 and TRBJ2-1, with a weak D call TRBD2 (5 bases). Germline V gene data show CDR1 as KGHSH and CDR2 as LQKENI. This CDR3 has 15 residues. V was clipped by 4 bases and J by 4 bases, with 14 bases between them. As DNA, the CDR3 is TGTGCCAGCTCACTCCTAGCCCGGGTTTACAATGAGCAGTTCTTC. Translating gives CASSLLARVYNEQFF. The full variable domain, in which reference TRBV18 and TRBJ2-1 provide the parts outside the CDR3, is NAGVMQNPRHLVRRRGQEARLRCSPMKGHSHVYWYRQLPEEGLKFMVYLQKENIIDESGMPKERFSAEFPKEGPSILRIQQVVRGDSAAYFCASSLLARVYNEQFFGPGTRLTVL.

This sequence joins TRBV7-9 and TRBJ2-2; TRBD1 is a possible D gene (6 bases). The V gene lost 1 base and the J gene lost 5 bases, with 11 bases spanning the gap. The CDR3 has 15 residues. Germline V lookup: CDR1 SEHNR, CDR2 FQNEAQ (reference sequence). The CDR3 nucleotides are TGTGCCAGCAGCTTAGAGACAGGTCGTACCGGGGAGCTGTTTTTT. Its translation is CASSLETGRTGELFF.

This clone was seen a single time. Other DNA sequences from this sample encode an identical CDR3 as well. The rearrangement links TRBV11-2 to TRBJ2-7, with D possibly TRBD1 on 5 matching bases. V lost 1 base to trimming and J lost 3 bases, with 10 bases between them. This CDR3 comprises 14 residues. Looked up from germline, CDR1 is SGHAT and CDR2 is FQNNGV. The CDR3 region is CASSLGGQGYEQYF. The CDR3 nucleotides read TGTGCCAGCAGCTTAGGAGGTCAGGGCTACGAGCAGTACTTC. The full variable domain, completed using reference TRBV11-2 and TRBJ2-7, is EAGVAQSPRYKIIEKRQSVAFWCNPISGHATLYWYQQILGQGPKLLIQFQNNGVVDDSQLPKDRFSAERLKGVDSTLKIQPAKLEDSAVYLCASSLGGQGYEQYFGPGTRLTVT.

This chain links TRBV28 with TRBJ2-7; 11 nucleotides agree with TRBD2. CDR3 size: 17 residues. V lost 3 bases and J lost 3; bases outside the gene matches: 10. Germline V gene data show CDR1 as MDHEN and CDR2 as SYDVKM. The CDR3 nucleotides read TGTGCCAGCAGTTTGACTCTGCGGACTAGCGGGTACTACGAGCAGTACTTC. Translated, it gives CASSLTLRTSGYYEQYF.

CDR3 loop: CASSPTVRTEAFF. For the CDR3, the DNA is TGTGCCAGCAGCCCAACGGTCAGAACTGAAGCTTTCTTT. The genes are TRBV7-9 and TRBJ1-1; no firm D call. This CDR3 contains 13 residues. Germline V gives CDR1 SEHNR, CDR2 FQNEAQ (reference sequence). The V and J ends lost 5 bases and 5 bases respectively, with 12 bases between them. Combining the CDR3 with reference TRBV7-9 and TRBJ1-1 gives the whole variable domain DTGVSQNPRHKITKRGQNVTFRCDPISEHNRLYWYRQTLGQGPEFLTYFQNEAQLEKSRLLSDRFSAERPKGSFSTLEIQRTEQGDSAMYLCASSPTVRTEAFFGQGTRLTVV.

The CDR3 reads CASSAQTSTDTQYF. The CDR3 nucleotides read TGTGCCAGCAGCGCGCAGACTAGCACAGATACGCAGTATTTT. The chain recombines TRBV2 with TRBJ2-3; D is ambiguous. Trimming removed 6 bases from V and 0 bases from J, with 10 bases in between. Germline values: CDR1 SNHLY, CDR2 FYNNEI. This CDR3 region has 14 residues.

V usage is TRBV4-1 and J usage is TRBJ2-7, with D maybe TRBD2 (5 bases). Germline lookup yields CDR1 MGHRA and CDR2 YSYEKL. CDR3 length equals 14 residues. Trimming left V 1 base short and J 4 bases short, with 11 bases between. As DNA, the CDR3 is TGCGCCAGCAGCCAAGTCGGGAAACAATACGAGCAGTACTTC. Encoded protein: CASSQVGKQYEQYF.

The table lists this clone with a count of one. The genes are TRBV5-8 and TRBJ2-1, with 7 bases identical to TRBD1. The ends lost 0 bases at V and 1 base at J; junction bases unmatched: 7. This CDR3 spans 17 amino acids. Per the germline V gene, CDR1 is SGHTS and CDR2 is YDEGEE. The CDR3 loop is CASSLGTGRESYNEQFF. The DNA of the CDR3 is TGTGCCAGCAGCTTGGGGACAGGAAGGGAGTCCTACAATGAGCAGTTCTTC.